This T cell receptor beta chain was recovered during a study of blood T cell repertoires in COVID-19. Overall study: Collection of acute and convalescent COVID-19 samples took place in the United States, Italy and Spain. Sources were T cells, B-cell-depleted T cells, or PBMCs; the material itself was cDNA or gDNA.

CDR3 size: 12 residues. V lost 2 bases, J lost 7 bases, and 6 bases lay in between. From germline, CDR1 is MDHEN and CDR2 SYDVKM. The authors' processing: Estimates of nucleated cell counts were drawn from the amplification of reference gene primers. TCRdb keeps only in-frame clones here, not all; method: immunoSEQ multiplex PCR. V and J calls and clone size are those listed in that table; D and trimming were worked out from the DNA. In the table there are 150,000 or so clones, about 86% of which are singletons. This TCR was sampled from a man aged 55 to 69 with acute or convalescent COVID-19. Sequenced sample: peripheral blood. The rearrangement links TRBV28 to TRBJ2-1; no definite D call. The CDR3 nucleotides are TGTGCCAGCAGTTTAACCCTAAATGAGCAGTTCTTC. It codes for CASSLTLNEQFF. The full variable domain, its missing parts supplied by reference TRBV28 and TRBJ2-1, is DVKVTQSSRYLVKRTGEKVFLECVQDMDHENMFWYRQDPGLGLRLIYFSYDVKMKEKGDIPEGYSVSREKKERFSLILESASTNQTSMYLCASSLTLNEQFFGPGTRLTVL.